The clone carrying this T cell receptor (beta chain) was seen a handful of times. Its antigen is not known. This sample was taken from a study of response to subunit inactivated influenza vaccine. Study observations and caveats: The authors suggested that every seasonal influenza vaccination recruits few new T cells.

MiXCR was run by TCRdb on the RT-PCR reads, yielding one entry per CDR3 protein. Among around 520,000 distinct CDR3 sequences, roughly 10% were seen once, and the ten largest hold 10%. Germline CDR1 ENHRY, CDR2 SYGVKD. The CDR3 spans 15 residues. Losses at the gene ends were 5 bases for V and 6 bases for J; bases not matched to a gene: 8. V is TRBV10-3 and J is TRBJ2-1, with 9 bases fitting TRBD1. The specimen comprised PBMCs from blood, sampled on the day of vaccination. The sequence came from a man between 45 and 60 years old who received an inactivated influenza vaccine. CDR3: CAISRDRASVNEQFF. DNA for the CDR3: TGTGCCATCAGTCGGGACAGGGCGAGTGTCAATGAGCAGTTCTTC.